Listed below are T cell receptor beta chains from one sample, sequenced in a study of T-cell reconstitution after alpha-beta-depleted transplantation in children. A single record per CDR3 protein comes from TCRdb applying MiXCR to the PCR reads. The table has about 500,000 distinct CDR3 sequences, roughly 33% seen once. The sequences come from PBMCs from the stem cell graft donor, collected from the stem cell graft. The receptors come from a human donor who donated a stem cell graft to a child with aplastic anemia. Both conserved end residues are part of each CDR3. The order of the fields is clone size, V gene, J gene, D gene, CDR3 protein, CDR3 DNA. D genes are given only for firm matches. Clone size is stated in some rows and not others, as once, few, many or a class when expanded.

abundance: -; v_gene: TRBV29-1; j_gene: TRBJ1-1; d_gene: TRBD1; CDR3aa: CSVETGGRTEAFF; CDR3nt: TGCAGCGTCGAGACAGGGGGCAGGACTGAAGCTTTCTTT
abundance: few; v_gene: TRBV27; j_gene: TRBJ1-2; d_gene: TRBD1; CDR3aa: CASSLSFLGTGRKEYGYTF; CDR3nt: TGTGCCAGCAGTTTATCGTTCCTCGGGACAGGGAGGAAGGAATATGGCTACACCTTC
abundance: few; v_gene: TRBV30; j_gene: TRBJ2-1; d_gene: TRBD2; CDR3aa: CAWSVTSVNEQFF; CDR3nt: TGTGCCTGGAGTGTGACTAGCGTCAATGAGCAGTTCTTC
abundance: -; v_gene: TRBV19; j_gene: TRBJ2-3; d_gene: -; CDR3aa: CASSEFSTDTQYF; CDR3nt: TGTGCCAGTAGTGAGTTTAGCACAGATACGCAGTATTTT
abundance: few; v_gene: TRBV6-5; j_gene: TRBJ2-7; d_gene: -; CDR3aa: CASSYTNTYEQYF; CDR3nt: TGTGCCAGCAGTTACACTAACACCTACGAGCAGTACTTC
abundance: -; v_gene: TRBV28; j_gene: TRBJ2-5; d_gene: TRBD2; CDR3aa: CASSPRPGLAGGKETQYF; CDR3nt: TGTGCCAGCAGTCCGCGACCAGGACTAGCGGGGGGAAAAGAGACCCAGTACTTC
abundance: -; v_gene: TRBV3-1; j_gene: TRBJ2-7; d_gene: -; CDR3aa: CASSPRTAGQGEQYF; CDR3nt: TGTGCCAGCAGCCCTAGGACAGCGGGTCAGGGCGAGCAGTACTTC
abundance: -; v_gene: TRBV29-1; j_gene: TRBJ1-1; d_gene: -; CDR3aa: CSVVWLSEAFF; CDR3nt: TGCAGCGTTGTTTGGCTCTCTGAAGCTTTCTTT
abundance: -; v_gene: TRBV13; j_gene: TRBJ2-7; d_gene: -; CDR3aa: CASSLGRRGSEQYF; CDR3nt: TGTGCCAGCAGCTTAGGCCGCAGGGGAAGCGAGCAGTACTTC
abundance: -; v_gene: TRBV20-1; j_gene: TRBJ1-1; d_gene: -; CDR3aa: CSARRQTHTEAFF; CDR3nt: TGCAGTGCTAGAAGGCAGACTCACACTGAAGCTTTCTTT
abundance: few; v_gene: TRBV15; j_gene: TRBJ2-1; d_gene: TRBD1; CDR3aa: CATSRGDRKNEQFF; CDR3nt: TGTGCCACCAGCAGAGGGGACAGGAAGAATGAGCAGTTCTTC
abundance: -; v_gene: TRBV4-3; j_gene: TRBJ1-1; d_gene: -; CDR3aa: CASSQDLLRGGTEAFF; CDR3nt: TGCGCCAGCAGCCAAGATTTGTTAAGGGGAGGCACTGAAGCTTTCTTT
abundance: -; v_gene: TRBV28; j_gene: TRBJ1-2; d_gene: -; CDR3aa: CASSLSGEGNYGYTF; CDR3nt: TGTGCCAGCAGTTTATCCGGGGAAGGGAACTATGGCTACACCTTC
abundance: -; v_gene: TRBV2; j_gene: TRBJ2-3; d_gene: -; CDR3aa: CASRYHPPPDTQYF; CDR3nt: TGTGCCAGCAGGTACCATCCACCGCCGGATACGCAGTATTTT
abundance: -; v_gene: TRBV7-2; j_gene: TRBJ2-7; d_gene: TRBD2; CDR3aa: CASSLSRLAGGSEQYF; CDR3nt: TGTGCCAGCAGCTTATCCCGTCTAGCGGGAGGATCCGAGCAGTACTTC
abundance: -; v_gene: TRBV4-3; j_gene: TRBJ2-3; d_gene: TRBD1; CDR3aa: CASSPRGQGASTDTQYF; CDR3nt: TGCGCCAGCAGCCCGAGGGGACAGGGGGCTAGCACAGATACGCAGTATTTT
abundance: few; v_gene: TRBV20-1; j_gene: TRBJ2-7; d_gene: TRBD2; CDR3aa: CSALRASGEYEQYF; CDR3nt: TGCAGTGCCCTTCGGGCTAGCGGGGAATACGAGCAGTACTTC
abundance: few; v_gene: TRBV20-1; j_gene: TRBJ2-3; d_gene: TRBD2; CDR3aa: CSVSTSGRGSDTQYF; CDR3nt: TGCAGTGTCTCGACTAGCGGGAGGGGATCAGATACGCAGTATTTT
abundance: -; v_gene: TRBV19; j_gene: TRBJ2-5; d_gene: TRBD1; CDR3aa: CASSEDRGSETQYF; CDR3nt: TGTGCCAGTAGTGAGGACAGGGGGTCGGAGACCCAGTACTTC
abundance: few; v_gene: TRBV24-1; j_gene: TRBJ1-5; d_gene: -; CDR3aa: CATSDLDSSNQPQHF; CDR3nt: TGTGCCACCAGTGATTTAGACAGTAGCAATCAGCCCCAGCATTTT
abundance: -; v_gene: TRBV29-1; j_gene: TRBJ1-4; d_gene: -; CDR3aa: CSVPGLGTEKLFF; CDR3nt: TGCAGCGTCCCGGGACTGGGGACTGAAAAACTGTTTTTT
abundance: -; v_gene: TRBV15; j_gene: TRBJ1-2; d_gene: TRBD1; CDR3aa: CATSEGQGHGYTF; CDR3nt: TGTGCCACCAGCGAGGGACAGGGGCATGGCTACACCTTC
abundance: -; v_gene: TRBV6-2/TRBV6-3; j_gene: TRBJ2-1; d_gene: -; CDR3aa: CASSFPQGREHYNEQFF; CDR3nt: TGTGCCAGCAGTTTCCCTCAGGGGCGGGAGCACTACAATGAGCAGTTCTTC
abundance: -; v_gene: TRBV7-9; j_gene: TRBJ2-4; d_gene: TRBD1; CDR3aa: CASGPIGQGGEYF; CDR3nt: TGTGCCAGCGGACCCATCGGACAGGGGGGGGAGTACTTC
abundance: few; v_gene: TRBV18; j_gene: TRBJ1-1; d_gene: TRBD1; CDR3aa: CASSLDRGQGTEAFF; CDR3nt: TGTGCCAGCTCACTTGACAGGGGGCAAGGGACTGAAGCTTTCTTT